This TCR beta chain is drawn from a study of blood T cell repertoires in COVID-19. Study as a whole: Acute and convalescent COVID-19 samples came from the United States, Italy and Spain. From T cells, B-cell-depleted T cells, or PBMCs came the material, which was cDNA or gDNA.

The count of this clone is one. Authors' analysis steps: It was from reference gene primer amplification that nucleated cell counts were estimated. The table came from immunoSEQ multiplex PCR; TCRdb's copy has only in-frame clones and leaves some out. That table supplies the V and J calls and clone size; D and trimming were determined from the DNA. Of around 230,000 clones in the sample, just over 85% were seen once. What was sequenced was peripheral blood. The TCR sequence derives from a man aged 25-40 years who had recovered from COVID-19.

CDR3 nucleotides: TGTGCCAGCCGAAGACAGGGTGAGGCAGATACGCAGTATTTT. Its protein product is CASRRQGEADTQYF. This chain joins TRBV19 and TRBJ2-3; 7 bases are a match to TRBD1. The V segment lost 9 bases and the J segment 4 bases; nucleotides outside the gene matches: 10. The germline V gene has CDR1 LNHDA and CDR2 SQIVND (reference sequence). The CDR3 totals 14 residues.